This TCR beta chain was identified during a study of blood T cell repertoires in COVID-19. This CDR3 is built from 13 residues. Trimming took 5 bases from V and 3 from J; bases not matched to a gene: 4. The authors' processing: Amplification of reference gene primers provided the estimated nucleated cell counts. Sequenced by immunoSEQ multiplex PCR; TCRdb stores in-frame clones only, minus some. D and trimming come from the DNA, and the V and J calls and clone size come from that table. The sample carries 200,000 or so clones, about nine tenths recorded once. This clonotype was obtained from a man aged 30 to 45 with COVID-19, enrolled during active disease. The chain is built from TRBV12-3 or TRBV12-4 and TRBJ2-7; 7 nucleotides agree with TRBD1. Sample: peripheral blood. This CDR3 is CASSLTGIYEQYF. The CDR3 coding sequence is TGTGCCAGCAGTCTGACAGGGATCTACGAGCAGTACTTC.